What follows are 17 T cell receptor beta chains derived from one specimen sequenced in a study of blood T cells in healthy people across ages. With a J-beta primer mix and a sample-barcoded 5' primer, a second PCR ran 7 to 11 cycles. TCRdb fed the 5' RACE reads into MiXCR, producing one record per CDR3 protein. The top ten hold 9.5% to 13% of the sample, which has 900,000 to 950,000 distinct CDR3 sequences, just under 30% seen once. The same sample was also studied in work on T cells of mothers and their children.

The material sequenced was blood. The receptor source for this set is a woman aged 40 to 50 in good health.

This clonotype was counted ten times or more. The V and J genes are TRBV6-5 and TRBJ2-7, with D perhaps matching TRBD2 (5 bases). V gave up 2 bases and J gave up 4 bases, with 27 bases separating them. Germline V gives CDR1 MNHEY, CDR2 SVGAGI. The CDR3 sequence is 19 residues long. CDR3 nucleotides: TGTGCCAGCAGTTACGAACCCTCCCGACGAGGGTCTTCCGTATACGAGCAGTACTTC. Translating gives CASSYEPSRRGSSVYEQYF.

CDR3 in DNA: TGCAGTGCACCTCAGACAGGGGGCTCCTACAATGAGCAGTTCTTC. It specifies CSAPQTGGSYNEQFF. J is TRBJ2-1 and V is TRBV20-1; 9 bases align to TRBD1. V gave up 6 bases and J gave up 0 bases; unmatched junction bases: 6. The CDR3 covers 15 residues. From germline, CDR1 is DFQATT and CDR2 SNEGSKA (reference sequence).

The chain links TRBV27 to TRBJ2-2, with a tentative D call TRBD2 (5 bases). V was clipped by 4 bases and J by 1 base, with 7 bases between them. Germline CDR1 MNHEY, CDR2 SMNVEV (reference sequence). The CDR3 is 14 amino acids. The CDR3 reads CASSYSVNTGELFF. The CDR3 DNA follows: TGTGCCAGCAGTTATAGCGTGAACACCGGGGAGCTGTTTTTT.

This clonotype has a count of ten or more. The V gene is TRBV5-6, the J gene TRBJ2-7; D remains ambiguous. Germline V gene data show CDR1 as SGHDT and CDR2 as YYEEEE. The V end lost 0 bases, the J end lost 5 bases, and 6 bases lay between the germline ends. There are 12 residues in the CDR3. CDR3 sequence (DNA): TGTGCCAGCAGCTTGGTGGATAACGAGCAGTACTTC. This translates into CASSLVDNEQYF.

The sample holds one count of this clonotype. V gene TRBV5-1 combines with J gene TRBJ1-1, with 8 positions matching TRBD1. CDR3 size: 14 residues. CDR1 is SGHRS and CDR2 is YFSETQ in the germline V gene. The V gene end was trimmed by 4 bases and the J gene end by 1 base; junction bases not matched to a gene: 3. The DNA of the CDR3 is TGCGCCAGCAGCAAAGGGACAGGGAACACTGAAGCTTTCTTT. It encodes CASSKGTGNTEAFF.

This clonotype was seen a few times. The DNA for the CDR3 is TGTGCCAGCAGTTACCCCTCCGGAAACGGGACACCTTTAAACTATGGCTACACCTTC. This gives the protein CASSYPSGNGTPLNYGYTF. This chain connects TRBV6-2 or TRBV6-3 to TRBJ1-2, with D maybe TRBD1 (6 bases). The germline CDR1 and CDR2 sequences are MNHEY and SVGEGT. Trimming pared 2 bases from V and 2 bases from J, leaving 24 bases between. This CDR3 region has 19 residues.

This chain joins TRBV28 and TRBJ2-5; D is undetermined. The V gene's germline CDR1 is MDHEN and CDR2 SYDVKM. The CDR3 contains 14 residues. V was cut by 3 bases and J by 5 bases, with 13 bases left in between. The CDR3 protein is CASSFALDGETQYF. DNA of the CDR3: TGTGCCAGCAGTTTCGCGCTAGATGGGGAGACCCAGTACTTC.

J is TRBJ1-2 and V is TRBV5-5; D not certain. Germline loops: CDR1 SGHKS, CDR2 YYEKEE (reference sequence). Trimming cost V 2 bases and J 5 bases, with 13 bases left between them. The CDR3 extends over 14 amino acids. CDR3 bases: TGTGCCAGCAGCTTAGAGGCACCGGTTTATGGCTACACCTTC. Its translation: CASSLEAPVYGYTF.

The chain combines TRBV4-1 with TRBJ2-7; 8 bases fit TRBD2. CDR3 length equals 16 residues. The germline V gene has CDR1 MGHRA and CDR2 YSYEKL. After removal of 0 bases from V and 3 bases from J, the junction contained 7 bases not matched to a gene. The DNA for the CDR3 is TGCGCCAGCAGCCAAGACGATAGGCGGGGGGACTACGAGCAGTACTTC. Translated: CASSQDDRRGDYEQYF.

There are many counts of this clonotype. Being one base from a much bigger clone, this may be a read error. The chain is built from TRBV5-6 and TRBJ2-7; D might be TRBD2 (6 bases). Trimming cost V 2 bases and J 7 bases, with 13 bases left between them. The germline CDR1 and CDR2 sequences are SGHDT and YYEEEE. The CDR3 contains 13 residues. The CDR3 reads CASSLTARGEQYF. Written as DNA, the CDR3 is TGTGCCAGCAGCTTAACAGCCCGGGGGGAGCAGTACTTC.

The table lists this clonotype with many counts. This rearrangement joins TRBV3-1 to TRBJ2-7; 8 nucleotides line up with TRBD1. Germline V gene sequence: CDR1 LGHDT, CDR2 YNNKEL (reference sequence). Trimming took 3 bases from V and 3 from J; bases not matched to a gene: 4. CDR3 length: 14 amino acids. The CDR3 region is CASSQGQDLYEQYF. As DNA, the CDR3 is TGTGCCAGCAGCCAGGGACAGGATCTCTACGAGCAGTACTTC.

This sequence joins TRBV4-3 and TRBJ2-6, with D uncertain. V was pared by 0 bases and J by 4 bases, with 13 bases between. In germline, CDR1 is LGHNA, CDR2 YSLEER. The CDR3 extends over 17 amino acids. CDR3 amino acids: CASSQEGNGQGANVLTF. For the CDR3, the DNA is TGCGCCAGCAGCCAAGAAGGCAACGGTCAGGGGGCCAACGTCCTGACTTTC.

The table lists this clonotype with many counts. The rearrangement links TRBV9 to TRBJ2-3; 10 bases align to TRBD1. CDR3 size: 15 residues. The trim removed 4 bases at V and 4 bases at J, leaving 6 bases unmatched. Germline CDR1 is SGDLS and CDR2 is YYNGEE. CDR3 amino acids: CASSPRTGGADTQYF. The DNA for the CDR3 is TGTGCCAGCAGCCCTAGGACAGGGGGGGCAGATACGCAGTATTTT.

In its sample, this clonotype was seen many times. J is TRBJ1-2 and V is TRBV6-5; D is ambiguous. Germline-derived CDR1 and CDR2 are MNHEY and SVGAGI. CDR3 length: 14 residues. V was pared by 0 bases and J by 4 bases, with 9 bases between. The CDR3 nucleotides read TGTGCCAGCAGTTACTCGACGGAGGCCTATGGCTACACCTTC. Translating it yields CASSYSTEAYGYTF.

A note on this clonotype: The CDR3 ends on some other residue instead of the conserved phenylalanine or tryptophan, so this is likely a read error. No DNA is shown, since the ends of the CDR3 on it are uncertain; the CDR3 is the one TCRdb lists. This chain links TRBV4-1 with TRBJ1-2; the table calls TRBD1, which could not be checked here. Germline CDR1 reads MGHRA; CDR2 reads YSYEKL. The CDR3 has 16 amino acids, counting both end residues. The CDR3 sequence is CVSSQSLQELNYGYTC.

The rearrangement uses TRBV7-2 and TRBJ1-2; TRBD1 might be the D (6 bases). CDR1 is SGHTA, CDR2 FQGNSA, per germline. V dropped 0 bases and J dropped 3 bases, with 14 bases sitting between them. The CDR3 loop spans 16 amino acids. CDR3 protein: CASSLAPSGGDYGYTF. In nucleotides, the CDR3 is TGTGCCAGCAGCTTAGCGCCATCCGGGGGCGACTATGGCTACACCTTC.

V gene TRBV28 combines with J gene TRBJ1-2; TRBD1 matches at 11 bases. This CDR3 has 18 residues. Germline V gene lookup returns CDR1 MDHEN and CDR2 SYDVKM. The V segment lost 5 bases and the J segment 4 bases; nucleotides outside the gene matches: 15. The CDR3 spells CASSHEGQGVELGYGYTF. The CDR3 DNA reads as TGTGCCAGCAGTCACGAGGGACAGGGGGTCGAGTTAGGCTATGGCTACACCTTC.